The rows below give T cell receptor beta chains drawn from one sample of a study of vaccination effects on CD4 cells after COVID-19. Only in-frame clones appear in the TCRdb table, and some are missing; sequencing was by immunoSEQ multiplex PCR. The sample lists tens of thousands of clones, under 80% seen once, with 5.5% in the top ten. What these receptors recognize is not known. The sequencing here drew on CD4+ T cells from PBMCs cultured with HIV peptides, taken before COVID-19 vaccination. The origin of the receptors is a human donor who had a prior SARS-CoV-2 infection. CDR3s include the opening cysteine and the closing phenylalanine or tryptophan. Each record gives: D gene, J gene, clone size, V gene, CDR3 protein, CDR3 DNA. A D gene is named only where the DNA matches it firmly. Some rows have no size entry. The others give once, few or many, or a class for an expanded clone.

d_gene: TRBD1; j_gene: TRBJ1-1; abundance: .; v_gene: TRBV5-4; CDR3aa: CASVSGTGGSTEAFF; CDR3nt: TGTGCCAGCGTATCTGGGACAGGGGGATCCACTGAAGCTTTCTTT
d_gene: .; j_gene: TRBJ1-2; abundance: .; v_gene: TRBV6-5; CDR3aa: CASSYSAQLSNYGYTF; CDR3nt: TGTGCCAGCAGTTACTCGGCTCAGCTAAGCAACTATGGCTACACCTTC
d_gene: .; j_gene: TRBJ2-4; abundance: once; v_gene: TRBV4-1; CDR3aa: CASSPPLAALAKNIQYF; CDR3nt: TGCGCCAGCAGCCCGCCCCTAGCAGCCCTAGCCAAAAACATTCAGTACTTC
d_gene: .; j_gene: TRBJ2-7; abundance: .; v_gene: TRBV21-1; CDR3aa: CASSSDRGYEQYF; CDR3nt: TGTGCCAGCAGTAGCGACAGGGGATACGAGCAGTACTTC
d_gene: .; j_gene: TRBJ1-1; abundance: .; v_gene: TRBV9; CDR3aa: CASEPTLKAEAFF; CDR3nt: TGTGCCAGCGAACCAACACTCAAGGCTGAAGCTTTCTTT
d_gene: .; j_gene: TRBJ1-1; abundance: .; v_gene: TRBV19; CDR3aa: CASAGTENLNTEAFF; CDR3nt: TGTGCCAGTGCCGGGACGGAGAACCTGAACACTGAAGCTTTCTTT
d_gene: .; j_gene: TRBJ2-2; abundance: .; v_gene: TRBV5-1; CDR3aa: CASSFSRDTGELFF; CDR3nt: TGCGCCAGCAGCTTCTCCAGGGACACCGGGGAGCTGTTTTTT
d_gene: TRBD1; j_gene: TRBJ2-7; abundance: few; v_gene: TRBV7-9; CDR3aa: CASSFPGQGAGQYF; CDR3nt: TGTGCCAGCAGCTTCCCGGGACAGGGGGCGGGGCAGTACTTC
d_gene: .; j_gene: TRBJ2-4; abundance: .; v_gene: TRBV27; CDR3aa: CASSLLGLGAKNIQYF; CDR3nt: TGTGCCAGCAGTTTACTAGGGTTGGGGGCCAAAAACATTCAGTACTTC
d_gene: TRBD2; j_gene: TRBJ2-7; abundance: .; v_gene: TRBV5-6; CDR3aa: CASSSTSGVSYEQYF; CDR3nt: TGTGCCAGCAGCTCGACTAGCGGGGTCTCCTACGAGCAGTACTTC
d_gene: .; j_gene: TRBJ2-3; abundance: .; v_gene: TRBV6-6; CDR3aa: CASSPSSYLDTQYF; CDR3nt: TGTGCCAGCAGTCCGTCGAGTTATTTAGATACGCAGTATTTT
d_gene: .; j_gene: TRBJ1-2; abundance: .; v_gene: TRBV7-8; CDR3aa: CASSSRLRADNYGYTF; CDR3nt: TGTGCCAGCAGCTCACGATTACGCGCGGATAACTATGGCTACACCTTC
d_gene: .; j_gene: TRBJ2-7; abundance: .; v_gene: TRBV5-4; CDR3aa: CASSLVGGGPGYEQYF; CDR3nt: TGTGCCAGCAGCTTGGTTGGAGGGGGCCCTGGGTACGAGCAGTACTTC
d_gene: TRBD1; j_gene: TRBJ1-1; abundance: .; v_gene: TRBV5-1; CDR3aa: CASSSSGTALTEAFF; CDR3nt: TGCGCCAGCAGCAGCTCCGGGACAGCACTCACTGAAGCTTTCTTT
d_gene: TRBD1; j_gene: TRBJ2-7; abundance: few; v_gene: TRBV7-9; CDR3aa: CASSPIQGLNYEQYF; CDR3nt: TGTGCCAGCAGCCCCATACAGGGGTTAAACTACGAGCAGTACTTC
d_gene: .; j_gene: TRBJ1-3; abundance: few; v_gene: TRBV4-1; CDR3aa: CASSQVIVPRAALSGNTIYF; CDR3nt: TGCGCCAGCAGCCAGGTAATTGTCCCGCGGGCCGCTCTCTCTGGAAACACCATATATTTT
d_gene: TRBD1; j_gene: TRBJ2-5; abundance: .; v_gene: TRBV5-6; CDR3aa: CASRDRGKETQYF; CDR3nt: TGTGCCAGCAGGGACAGGGGCAAGGAGACCCAGTACTTC
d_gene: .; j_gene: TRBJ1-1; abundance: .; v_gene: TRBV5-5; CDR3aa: CASSLGDGDFTEAFF; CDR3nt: TGTGCCAGCAGCTTGGGGGACGGGGATTTCACTGAAGCTTTCTTT
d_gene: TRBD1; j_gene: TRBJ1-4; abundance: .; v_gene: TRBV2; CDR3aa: CASTEIDRENEKLFF; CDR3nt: TGTGCCAGCACCGAAATTGACAGGGAAAATGAAAAACTGTTTTTT
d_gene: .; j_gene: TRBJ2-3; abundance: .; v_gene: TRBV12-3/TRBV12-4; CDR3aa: CASLGPRTDTQYF; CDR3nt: TGTGCCAGCCTGGGTCCCCGCACAGATACGCAGTATTTT
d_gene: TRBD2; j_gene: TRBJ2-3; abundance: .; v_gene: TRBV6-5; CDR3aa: CASRVSGGWPDTQYF; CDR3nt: TGTGCCAGCAGAGTTAGCGGGGGGTGGCCAGATACGCAGTATTTT
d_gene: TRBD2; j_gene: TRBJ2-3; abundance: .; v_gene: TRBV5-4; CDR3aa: CASSTTSGYTDTQYF; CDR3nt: TGTGCCAGCAGCACCACTAGCGGTTACACAGATACGCAGTATTTT
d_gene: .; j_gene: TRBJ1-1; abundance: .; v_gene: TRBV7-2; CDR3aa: CASSLGGINTEAFF; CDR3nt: TGTGCCAGCAGCTTAGGGGGGATCAACACTGAAGCTTTCTTT
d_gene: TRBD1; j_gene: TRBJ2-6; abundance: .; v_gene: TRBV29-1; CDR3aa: CSVEGTGAGANVLTF; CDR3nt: TGCAGCGTTGAAGGGACAGGGGCTGGGGCCAACGTCCTGACTTTC
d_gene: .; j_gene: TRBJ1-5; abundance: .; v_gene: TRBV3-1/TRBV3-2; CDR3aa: CASSTSGRPNQPQHF; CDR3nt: TGTGCCAGCAGCACATCAGGGAGACCCAATCAGCCCCAGCATTTT
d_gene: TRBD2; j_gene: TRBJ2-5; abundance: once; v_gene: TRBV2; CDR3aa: CASSVLAGGLKETQYF; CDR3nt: TGTGCCAGCAGTGTTTTAGCGGGGGGACTTAAAGAGACCCAGTACTTC
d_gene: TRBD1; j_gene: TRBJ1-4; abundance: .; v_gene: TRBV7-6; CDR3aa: CASSLDRGVGKLFF; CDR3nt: TGTGCCAGCAGCCTAGACAGGGGGGTCGGAAAACTGTTTTTT
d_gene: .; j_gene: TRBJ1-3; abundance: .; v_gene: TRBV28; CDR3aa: CASRRDPTDSSGNTIYF; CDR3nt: TGTGCCAGCAGGAGGGATCCTACAGATTCCTCTGGAAACACCATATATTTT
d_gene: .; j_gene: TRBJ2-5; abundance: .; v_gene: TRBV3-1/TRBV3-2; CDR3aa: CASSKYRFQETQYF; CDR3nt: TGTGCCAGCAGCAAATACAGGTTTCAAGAGACCCAGTACTTC
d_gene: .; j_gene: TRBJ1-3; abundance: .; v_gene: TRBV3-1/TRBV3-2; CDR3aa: CASSQVLRVGGNTIYF; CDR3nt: TGTGCCAGCAGCCAAGTCCTGAGGGTAGGCGGAAACACCATATATTTT
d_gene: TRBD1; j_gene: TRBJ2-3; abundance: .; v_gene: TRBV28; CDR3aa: CASSPWTGGTDTQYF; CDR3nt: TGTGCCAGCAGTCCTTGGACAGGGGGCACAGATACGCAGTATTTT
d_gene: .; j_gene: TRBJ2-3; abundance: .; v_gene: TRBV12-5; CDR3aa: CASGAPVGVIDTQYF; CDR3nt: TGTGCTAGTGGTGCCCCCGTTGGGGTGATAGATACGCAGTATTTT
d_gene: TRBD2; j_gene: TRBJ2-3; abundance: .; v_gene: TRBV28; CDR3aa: CASKLDERGVPDTQYF; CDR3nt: TGTGCCAGCAAGCTGGATGAGCGGGGGGTCCCAGATACGCAGTATTTT
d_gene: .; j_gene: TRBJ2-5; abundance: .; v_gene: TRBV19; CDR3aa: CASSKGDGSVAQYF; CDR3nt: TGTGCCAGTAGTAAAGGGGACGGATCTGTGGCCCAGTACTTC
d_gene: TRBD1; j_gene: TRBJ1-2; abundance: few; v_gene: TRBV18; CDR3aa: CASGRGRDYGYTF; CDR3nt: TGTGCCAGTGGCAGGGGGCGCGACTATGGCTACACCTTC
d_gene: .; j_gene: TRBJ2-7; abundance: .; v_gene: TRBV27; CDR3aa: CASSLAFVEAYEQYF; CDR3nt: TGTGCCAGCAGTTTGGCTTTTGTCGAGGCCTACGAGCAGTACTTC
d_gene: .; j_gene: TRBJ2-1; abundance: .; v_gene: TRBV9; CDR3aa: CASSAGLTHEQFF; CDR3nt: TGTGCCAGCAGCGCCGGACTGACTCATGAGCAGTTCTTC
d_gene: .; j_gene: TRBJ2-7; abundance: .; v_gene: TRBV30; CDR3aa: CAWSPAYEQYF; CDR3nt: TGTGCCTGGAGTCCCGCCTACGAGCAGTACTTC
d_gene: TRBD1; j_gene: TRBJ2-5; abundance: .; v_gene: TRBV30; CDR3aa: CAWTRGGQYQETQYF; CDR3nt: TGTGCCTGGACCCGAGGGGGACAGTACCAAGAGACCCAGTACTTC
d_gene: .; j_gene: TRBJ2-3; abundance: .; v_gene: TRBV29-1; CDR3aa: CSVGLRGSADTQYF; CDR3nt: TGCAGCGTTGGCCTCAGGGGTTCAGCCGATACGCAGTATTTT
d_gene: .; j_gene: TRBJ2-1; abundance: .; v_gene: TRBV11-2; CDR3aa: CASSPQYEQFF; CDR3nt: TGTGCCAGCAGCCCGCAATATGAGCAGTTCTTC
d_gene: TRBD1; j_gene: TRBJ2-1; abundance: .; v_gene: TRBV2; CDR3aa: CASRGTGLYNEQFF; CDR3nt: TGTGCCAGCAGGGGGACAGGCCTGTACAATGAGCAGTTCTTC
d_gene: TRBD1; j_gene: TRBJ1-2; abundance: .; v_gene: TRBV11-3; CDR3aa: CASSPQGARGYTF; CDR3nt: TGTGCCAGCTCCCCACAGGGGGCTCGAGGCTACACCTTC
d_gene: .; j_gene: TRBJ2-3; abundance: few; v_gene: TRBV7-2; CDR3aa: CASSLEPHSDTQYF; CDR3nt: TGTGCCAGCAGCTTAGAACCCCACTCGGATACGCAGTATTTT
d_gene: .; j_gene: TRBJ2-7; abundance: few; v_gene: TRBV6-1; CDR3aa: CASSEALQSYEQYF; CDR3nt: TGTGCCAGCAGTGAAGCGTTACAATCCTACGAGCAGTACTTC
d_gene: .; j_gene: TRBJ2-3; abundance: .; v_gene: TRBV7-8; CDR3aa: CASSSTASTDTQYF; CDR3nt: TGTGCCAGCAGCTCGACAGCTAGCACAGATACGCAGTATTTT
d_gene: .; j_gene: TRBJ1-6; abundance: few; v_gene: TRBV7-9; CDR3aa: CASNLEQYNSPLHF; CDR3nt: TGTGCCAGCAACCTGGAGCAGTATAATTCACCCCTCCACTTT
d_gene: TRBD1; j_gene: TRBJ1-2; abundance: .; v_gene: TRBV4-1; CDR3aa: CASSQVETGHYGYTF; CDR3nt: TGCGCCAGCAGCCAAGTAGAGACAGGGCACTATGGCTACACCTTC
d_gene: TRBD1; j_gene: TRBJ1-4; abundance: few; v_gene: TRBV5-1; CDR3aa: CASSVGATGLGEKLFF; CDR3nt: TGCGCCAGCAGCGTGGGGGCGACAGGGTTGGGTGAAAAACTGTTTTTT
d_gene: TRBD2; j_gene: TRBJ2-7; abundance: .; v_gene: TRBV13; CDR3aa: CASSLFGGRREQYF; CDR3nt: TGTGCCAGCAGCTTATTTGGCGGGAGGCGCGAGCAGTACTTC
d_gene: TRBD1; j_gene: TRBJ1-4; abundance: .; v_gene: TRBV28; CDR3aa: CASRDSGTGGKDLFF; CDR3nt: TGTGCCAGCAGGGACTCCGGGACAGGGGGCAAAGATCTGTTTTTT